This TCR beta chain was observed in a study of tumor-infiltrating lymphocytes in localized non-small cell lung cancer. Sequenced by immunoSEQ multiplex PCR; TCRdb stores in-frame clones only, minus some. This sample yields 21,000 or so clones, of which about 80% are seen a single time; around 3.5% belongs to the top ten. Germline trimming cut 5 bases from V and 2 bases from J; bases unmatched to any gene: 5. Germline CDR1 and CDR2: SGHNT and YENEEA. The CDR3 has 14 residues. This clonotype was sampled from a human donor with non-small cell lung cancer. Sample: lung tumor tissue. V and J are TRBV11-3 and TRBJ1-1, with TRBD1 identical over 7 bases. CDR3 loop: CASSKGTVNTEAFF. The CDR3 coding sequence is TGTGCCAGCAGCAAAGGGACAGTTAACACTGAAGCTTTCTTT.